One TCR beta chain is described in this entry. The antigen remains undetermined. Germline CDR1 SNHLY, CDR2 FYNNEI. The CDR3 is made up of 13 amino acids. The germline V and J ends were trimmed by 8 bases and 0 bases, with 10 bases remaining between them. This entry is derived from a study of T cell responses to AZD1222 COVID-19 vaccine. Study findings and constraints: Donors in the cohort were predominantly white British and more often female, and clonal diversity was possibly underestimated. The repertoires were collected only after the peak T cell response. Only a handful of AZD1222 recipients, more than 5 in all, had baseline seropositivity. Spike-specific TCR breadth and depth went up after people got two AZD1222 doses.

The assay was immunoSEQ multiplex PCR, and TCRdb's table has in-frame clones only and misses some. The profile shows under 110,000 clones, 85% to 90% of them singletons. V usage is TRBV2 and J usage is TRBJ1-2; possibly TRBD1 for D (6 bases). This TCR came from an adult in good health. The material sequenced was peripheral blood, taken on day 0 of AZD1222 vaccination. This CDR3 is CASGTPANYGYTF. The CDR3 DNA is TGTGCCAGCGGGACACCGGCTAACTATGGCTACACCTTC.